Reported below is one TCR beta chain. No antigen is known for it. The data belong to a study of cytomegalovirus exposure and HLA in healthy donors. Regarding the study as a whole: Whilst most TCR sequences proved rare, a subset of public TCRs occurred across many donors. Versus the roughly 670-donor mean, an Asian-associated ancestry cluster reportedly showed fewer N-insertions in a later analysis. A missense variant in DCLRE1C was later tied to TCR beta V- and J-gene trimming. A prior analysis recorded that most TCR beta V segments were productive about 90% or about 30% of the time.

The PCR had 60 Vbeta and 13 Jbeta primers. Generated by immunoSEQ multiplex PCR, the TCRdb table keeps only in-frame clones and is missing some. The repertoire table contains 80,000 or so clones. The V gene end was trimmed by 2 bases and the J gene end by 5 bases; junction bases not matched to a gene: 0. Germline V gene lookup returns CDR1 KGHSH and CDR2 LQKENI. There are 14 residues in the CDR3. Sequencing was carried out using PBMCs. The receptor comes from a woman under 40 in good health and CMV-seronegative. The chain uses TRBV18 and TRBJ1-4; 9 nucleotides match TRBD1. CDR3 sequence (DNA): TGTGCCAGCTCACCAGGGACAGGGAATGAAAAACTGTTTTTT. It is translated as CASSPGTGNEKLFF.